The present TCR beta chain was sequenced within a study of control samples from healthy donors and cancer patients. In germline, CDR1 is MNHEY, CDR2 SMNVEV (reference sequence). V was cut by 2 bases and J by 5 bases, with 13 bases left in between. The CDR3 runs to 16 residues. TCRdb's copy holds only in-frame clones and misses some; the assay was immunoSEQ multiplex PCR. The table has approximately 87,000 clones, around 91% seen once. The sample comprised blood. The chain has TRBV27 and TRBJ2-6; a weak D match, TRBD1 (5 bases). This sequence originates from a man aged 50-59 years in good health. This CDR3 is CASSLLGQARANVLTF. CDR3 nucleotides: TGTGCCAGCAGTTTACTTGGACAAGCTCGGGCCAACGTCCTGACTTTC.